The following is a T cell receptor (beta chain) sequence with its context. Antigen specificity is unknown. This record comes from a study of T cells expressing NK-cell markers. Study summary: The authors sequenced eight donors, of whom seven were HCMV-seropositive and one was seronegative. Study-level findings and limits: Four donors showed these clonotypes also leading the CD3+CD56-NKG2C+ fraction.

The authors generated TCR beta cDNA through 5'RACE template switching with UMIs. Using the 5' RACE reads, TCRdb records one entry per CDR3 protein without DNA. The sample data list a few hundred thousand distinct CDR3 sequences. Per germline, CDR1 SGHVS and CDR2 FQNEAQ. CDR3 length: 19 residues. The chain couples TRBV7-8 to TRBJ2-7; the TCRdb D gene call, TRBD2, has no DNA to confirm it. This receptor was obtained from a woman aged 50 to 65 in good health. Material for sequencing was blood T cells: a sorted CD56 or NKG2C T cell subset, CD4+ or CD8+ T cells, or bulk PBMC T cells (not recorded which). The CDR3 protein is CASSLAIGALAANFYEQYF. Variable domain in full (rest from reference TRBV7-8 and TRBJ2-7): GAGVSQSPRYKVAKRGQDVALRCDPISGHVSLFWYQQALGQGPEFLTYFQNEAQLDKSGLPSDRFFAERPEGSVSTLKIQRTQQEDSAVYLCASSLAIGALAANFYEQYFGPGTRLTVT.